Following are 8 T cell receptor beta chains from one sample sequenced in a study of CD8 T cells in Susac syndrome (dated by TCRdb to the late 2010s). Library method: the immunoSEQ multiplex PCR assay. RNA was extracted using the RNeasy kit, and roughly 0.5 to 1 microgram was reverse transcribed with random hexamers. TCRdb ran its own pipeline on the public reads, namely fastp trimming at Q25 and MiXCR clone calling, and kept in-frame beta chains. Entries are consolidated by CDR3 protein sequence, retaining the most common genes and DNA. This sample has about 210,000 distinct CDR3 sequences in its table, and 95% of those were observed once. The ten largest make up 0.075% to 0.095% of the sample. The material sequenced was CD4+ T cells from PBMCs. These receptors were taken from a human donor with multiple sclerosis.

The chain employs TRBV29-1 and TRBJ1-2; possible D gene TRBD1, 5 bases. This CDR3 has 13 amino acids. The germline V gene encodes CDR1 SQVTM and CDR2 ANQGSEA. Trimming shortened V by 5 bases and J by 1 base, and 11 bases separated the two germline ends. DNA for the CDR3: TGCAGCGTTTACGGGGGGGGTAACTATGGCTACACCTTC. Translation: CSVYGGGNYGYTF.

The chain uses TRBV20-1 and TRBJ2-5, with D possibly TRBD2 on 5 matching bases. V lost 1 base, J lost 4 bases, and 13 bases lay in between. The germline CDR1 and CDR2 sequences are DFQATT and SNEGSKA (reference sequence). The CDR3 length is 14 residues. The CDR3 DNA reads TGCAGTGCTAGAGTGGGAGTTTTGGGAGAGACCCAGTACTTC. It is translated as CSARVGVLGETQYF.

The chain has TRBV4-1 and TRBJ2-3; possible D gene TRBD2, 5 bases. In germline, CDR1 is MGHRA, CDR2 YSYEKL. The length of the CDR3 is 16 residues. The V and J ends lost 0 bases and 5 bases respectively, with 15 bases between them. CDR3 sequence: CASSQDAGLGLDTQYF. The CDR3, as DNA: TGCGCCAGCAGCCAAGATGCAGGACTTGGCCTAGATACGCAGTATTTT.

The chain has TRBV7-2 and TRBJ2-7; D is ambiguous. CDR3 size: 14 residues. Germline lookup yields CDR1 SGHTA and CDR2 FQGNSA. Trimming cost V 5 bases and J 6 bases, with 17 bases left between them. CDR3 region: CASSPHKVPGEQYF. In DNA form, the CDR3 reads TGTGCCAGCAGCCCCCACAAGGTCCCGGGCGAGCAGTACTTC.

The V call is TRBV28, the J call TRBJ1-3; tentatively, D is TRBD1 (6 bases). From germline, CDR1 is MDHEN and CDR2 SYDVKM. This CDR3 is built from 13 residues. V was cut by 3 bases and J by 5 bases, with 8 bases left in between. The CDR3 bases are TGTGCCAGCAGTTTCAGGGGAAGAAACACCATATATTTT. It encodes CASSFRGRNTIYF. The variable domain in full, with the rest retrieved from reference TRBV28 and TRBJ1-3, is DVKVTQSSRYLVKRTGEKVFLECVQDMDHENMFWYRQDPGLGLRLIYFSYDVKMKEKGDIPEGYSVSREKKERFSLILESASTNQTSMYLCASSFRGRNTIYFGEGSWLTVV.

The chain has TRBV20-1 and TRBJ2-5; 8 positions agree with TRBD2. The trim removed 0 bases at V and 9 bases at J, leaving 6 bases unmatched. The germline CDR1 and CDR2 sequences are DFQATT and SNEGSKA (reference sequence). This CDR3 has 13 residues. Here the CDR3 DNA reads TGCAGTGCTAGAGAAGTAGCGGGGCGGCCCCAGTACTTC. Its translation: CSAREVAGRPQYF.

A word on this clonotype: The junction and the germline gene differ at one end; a read error may be behind it. This sequence joins TRBV7-7 and TRBJ2-2; unclear D gene. This CDR3 is built from 13 residues. Germline CDR1 SSHAT, CDR2 FNYEAQ (reference sequence). The CDR3 coding sequence is TGTGCTAGCAGCTTATATGACACCGGGGAGCTGTTTTTT. Encoded protein: CASSLYDTGELFF.

The genes are TRBV30 and TRBJ2-5, with 11 positions matching TRBD2. This CDR3 has 16 amino acids. Per germline, CDR1 GTSNPN and CDR2 SVGIG (reference sequence). With 1 base clipped from V and 5 bases from J, the junction kept 9 bases outside the gene matches. CDR3 bases: TGTGCCTGGAGTGACGAAGGACTAGCGGGTAGGGAGACCCAGTACTTC. Its translation: CAWSDEGLAGRETQYF.